Listed here are 15 T cell receptor beta chains from one sample, sequenced in a study of cytomegalovirus exposure and HLA in healthy donors. PCR primers comprised 60 Vbeta and 13 Jbeta primers. Using immunoSEQ multiplex PCR, the repertoire was profiled, and TCRdb retains in-frame clones only, with some absent. Here the sample spans some 150,000 clones, 55% to 80% being singletons. The material sequenced was PBMCs. Receptor source: a woman aged 55 to 70 in good health and CMV-seropositive.

V and J are TRBV4-3 and TRBJ2-2, with 8 bases lining up with TRBD1. CDR1 is LGHNA and CDR2 is YSLEER in the germline V gene. Trimming at V came to 0 bases and at J to 1 base, leaving 1 base not matched to a gene. The CDR3 is 16 amino acids. The CDR3 bases are TGCGCCAGCAGCCAAGAACAGGGGGGGAACACCGGGGAGCTGTTTTTT. As protein: CASSQEQGGNTGELFF.

This clone was detected only once. This rearrangement joins TRBV28 to TRBJ2-7; unclear D gene. Between the trimmed V and J ends, which lost 4 bases and 3 bases, there was a span of 16 bases. Germline-derived CDR1 and CDR2 are MDHEN and SYDVKM. The CDR3 sequence is 15 residues long. DNA for the CDR3: TGTGCCAGCAGTTCCTATCCGGGTCGGAGCTACGAGCAGTACTTC. Amino acids: CASSSYPGRSYEQYF. Full variable domain (rest looked up from reference TRBV28 and TRBJ2-7): DVKVTQSSRYLVKRTGEKVFLECVQDMDHENMFWYRQDPGLGLRLIYFSYDVKMKEKGDIPEGYSVSREKKERFSLILESASTNQTSMYLCASSSYPGRSYEQYFGPGTRLTVT.

This chain connects TRBV7-9 to TRBJ1-2; D gene ambiguous. Trimming left V 4 bases short and J 4 bases short, with 4 bases between. The CDR3 length is 11 residues. Germline V gene lookup returns CDR1 SEHNR and CDR2 FQNEAQ (reference sequence). The CDR3 protein is CASSSFYGYTF. For the CDR3, the DNA is TGTGCCAGCAGCTCCTTCTATGGCTACACCTTC.

The rearrangement uses TRBV9 and TRBJ1-6; D remains ambiguous. Trimming removed 0 bases from V and 8 bases from J, with 6 bases in between. This CDR3 is 13 amino acids long. The germline V gene encodes CDR1 SGDLS and CDR2 YYNGEE. The CDR3, as DNA: TGTGCCAGCAGCGTAGGGACTTATTCACCCCTCCACTTT. Translation gives CASSVGTYSPLHF.

The chain combines TRBV7-9 with TRBJ2-5; 12 bases are shared with TRBD2. Trimming removed 1 base from V and 1 base from J; junction bases left unmatched: 7. The V gene's germline CDR1 is SEHNR and CDR2 FQNEAQ (reference sequence). This CDR3 spans 18 amino acids. The DNA of the CDR3 is TGTGCCAGCAGCTTAGGCCTAGCGGGAGGGAGCCCCCAAGAGACCCAGTACTTC. Translating it yields CASSLGLAGGSPQETQYF.

The rearrangement links TRBV14 to TRBJ2-3, with TRBD1 identical over 9 bases. After removal of 4 bases from V and 3 bases from J, the junction contained 2 bases not matched to a gene. Germline V gene lookup returns CDR1 SGHDN and CDR2 FVKESK. This CDR3 spans 14 amino acids. CDR3 in DNA: TGTGCCAGCAGCCGAGGACAGGGGACAGATACGCAGTATTTT. Protein sequence: CASSRGQGTDTQYF.

Only a few counts were recorded for this clone. The chain is built from TRBV5-1 and TRBJ2-7, with TRBD2 matching over 9 bases. Germline values: CDR1 SGHRS, CDR2 YFSETQ. The V gene end was trimmed by 4 bases and the J gene end by 0 bases; junction bases not matched to a gene: 5. The CDR3 spans 15 residues. For the CDR3, the DNA is TGCGCCAGCAGCCCCCGCGGGAGGGGCTCCTACGAGCAGTACTTC. Amino acids: CASSPRGRGSYEQYF.

This sequence joins TRBV7-6 and TRBJ2-2; 8 nucleotides agree with TRBD2. Germline V gene data show CDR1 as SGHVS and CDR2 as FNYEAQ. This CDR3 spans 16 amino acids. V was clipped by 3 bases and J by 4 bases; unmatched bases: 7. The CDR3 region has the DNA TGTGCCAGCAGCTTTCGGGAGGGCCAGGGCACCGGGGAGCTGTTTTTT. This translates into CASSFREGQGTGELFF.

The chain has TRBV11-1 and TRBJ2-5; TRBD2 matches at 9 bases. The trim removed 3 bases at V and 5 bases at J, leaving 4 bases unmatched. Germline lookup yields CDR1 SGHAT and CDR2 FQDESV (reference sequence). The CDR3 consists of 14 residues. The CDR3 DNA reads as TGTGCCAGCAGCTTTAGCGGGAGACAGGAGACCCAGTACTTC. Protein: CASSFSGRQETQYF.

Only a few counts were recorded for this clone. V is TRBV4-3 and J is TRBJ2-3; weak D call: TRBD2 (6 bases). The V gene's germline CDR1 is LGHNA and CDR2 YSLEER. The V end was cut by 4 bases, the J end by 1 base, with 12 bases between. The CDR3 extends over 15 amino acids. In DNA form, the CDR3 reads TGCGCCAGCAGCCGGGCGGGAACTCGCACAGATACGCAGTATTTT. Encoded protein: CASSRAGTRTDTQYF.

The CDR3 loop reads CASSFLGHTDTQYF. The CDR3 DNA follows: TGTGCCAGCAGCTTCCTAGGCCACACAGATACGCAGTATTTT. The chain joins TRBV7-2 to TRBJ2-3; unclear D gene. Germline-derived CDR1 and CDR2 are SGHTA and FQGNSA. V was cut by 3 bases and J by 2 bases, with 9 bases left in between. There are 14 residues in the CDR3.

The chain uses TRBV7-8 and TRBJ2-7, with 7 nucleotides matching TRBD2. Trimming cost V 5 bases and J 6 bases; bases outside gene matches: 13. Germline assignment: CDR1 SGHVS and CDR2 FQNEAQ. CDR3 length equals 15 residues. The CDR3, as DNA: TGTGCCAGCAGCGGCGGGGGAGGGAGAAAGGCCGAGCAGTACTTC. It translates to CASSGGGGRKAEQYF.

The V call is TRBV9, the J call TRBJ2-7; 7 nucleotides agree with TRBD2. This CDR3 region has 16 residues. Per the germline V gene, CDR1 is SGDLS and CDR2 is YYNGEE. The J segment lost 4 bases and the V segment lost 4 bases, leaving 14 bases of the junction unmatched. CDR3 sequence (DNA): TGTGCCAGCAGCTTCCGCGTTAGCGGGCACAGGTACGAGCAGTACTTC. This sequence encodes CASSFRVSGHRYEQYF.

This clone was observed a few times. The V gene is TRBV29-1, the J gene TRBJ2-3, with 7 bases that match TRBD1. Trimming removed 7 bases from V and 0 bases from J; junction bases left unmatched: 10. The germline CDR1 and CDR2 sequences are SQVTM and ANQGSEA. There are 15 residues in the CDR3. For the CDR3, the DNA is TGCAGCGCACACACCGGGACAGCTAGCACAGATACGCAGTATTTT. This gives the protein CSAHTGTASTDTQYF.

This chain uses TRBV7-8 with TRBJ2-1, with D tentatively TRBD1 (7 bases). With 1 base removed from V and 4 bases from J, the gap between germline ends came to 14 bases. Germline loops: CDR1 SGHVS, CDR2 FQNEAQ. The CDR3 consists of 16 residues. The CDR3 DNA follows: TGTGCCAGCAGCTTAGAGTCAGGGGGGACTTACAATGAGCAGTTCTTC. Translation gives CASSLESGGTYNEQFF.